This T cell receptor (beta chain) was sequenced during a study of blood T cell repertoires in COVID-19 (dated by TCRdb to about 2020). About the investigation overall: The collaborator samples originated in the United States, Italy and Spain and spanned the acute and convalescent phases of COVID-19. The material from the prospective study consisted of cDNA or gDNA derived from T cells, B-cell-depleted T cells, or PBMCs. The repertoires were released in a freely available public database meant as a resource for research on the immune response to SARS-CoV-2. Where HLA class I and class II types were available, the types were taken from metadata supplied by the sample provider, not from assay-based typing. Sample metadata almost always included a de-identified subject ID, COVID-19 status, age in years and sex. Deeply sampled blood TCRbeta repertoires from subjects exposed to, actively infected with, or recovered from COVID-19 were included in the dataset. Samples were obtained from the ongoing ImmuneRACE study (first 160 participants) and from some 1,300 subjects provided by 6 global collaborators.

Study-wide findings and limitations: The amount of clinical and demographic metadata varied by source and participant and was provided uncurated.

From the germline V gene (reference sequence), CDR1 is LNHDA and CDR2 is SQIVND. Trimming at the junction amounts to 3 bases on V and 0 bases on J, and the germline ends lie 18 bases apart. The CDR3 holds 18 amino acids from the cysteine to the phenylalanine. Only CDR3 DNA remains: 54 bases, in frame from the first base. Enrolling through a virtual design, the prospective study's participants ranged in age from about 18 to 89 years and lived across roughly 24 United States geographic areas. Cohort assignment in the prospective study relied on participant-reported clinical history from a screening survey and a study questionnaire. In the prospective study, mobile phlebotomists collected whole blood, serum and a nasopharyngeal or oropharyngeal swab from each participant. Over a 2-month period, participants in the prospective study had the option of providing additional blood draws and questionnaires. Before DNA extraction, prospective study blood samples were shipped either frozen or at room temperature.

Regarding this clone: The antigen this receptor binds is unknown. Base qualities are not at hand, and no much larger clone is one base apart.

TCRbeta CDR3 regions were amplified from genomic DNA using the immunoSEQ Assay, a bias-controlled multiplex PCR. In the source study's methods: Within the assay, amplification of reference gene primers was used to estimate how many nucleated cells each sample contained. To quantify the absolute abundance of each unique TCRbeta CDR3 rearrangement, sequence reads were collapsed and filtered. For each sample, productive Simpson clonality was calculated as the square root of Simpson's diversity index across productive rearrangements. Sourced from immuneACCESS, this table was stored by TCRdb with only in-frame sequences that have V and J called. A share of the clones is absent; for the studies checked, an unresolved V gene accounts for under half, and the remainder has no known explanation. From that table come the V and J calls and clone size; the DNA was used to work out D and trimming. The sample table lists 200,000 to 300,000 clones, roughly 90% of them with a count of one. The ten largest clones represent 2.5% to 3% of the sample.

The chain is encoded by TRBV19 joined to TRBJ2-1; the D gene assignment is ambiguous. The sequenced material came from PBMCs or T cells enriched from blood (not recorded which). The source is a woman under 40 with acute COVID-19. Here the CDR3 is given as CASSMTELADYSYNEQFF. The nucleotides are TGTGCCAGTAGTATGACGGAGCTCGCGGATTACTCCTACAATGAGCAGTTCTTC. Reference TRBV19 and TRBJ2-1 proteins supply the regions before and after the CDR3; the full variable domain is: DGGITQSPKYLFRKEGQNVTLSCEQNLNHDAMYWYRQDPGQGLRLIYYSQIVNDFQKGDIAEGYSVSREKKESFPLTVTSAQKNPTAFYLCASSMTELADYSYNEQFFGPGTRLTVL.